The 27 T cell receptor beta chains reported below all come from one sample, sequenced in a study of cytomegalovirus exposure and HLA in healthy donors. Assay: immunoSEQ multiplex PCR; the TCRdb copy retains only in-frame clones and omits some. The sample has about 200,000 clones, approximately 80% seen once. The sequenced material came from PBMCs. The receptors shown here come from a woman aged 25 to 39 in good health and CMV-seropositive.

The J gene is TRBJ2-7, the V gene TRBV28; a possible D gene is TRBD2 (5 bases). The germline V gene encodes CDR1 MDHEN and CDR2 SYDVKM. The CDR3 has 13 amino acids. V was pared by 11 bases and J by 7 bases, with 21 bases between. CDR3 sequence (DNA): TGTGCCCACTTACGAGGACGGGGTGAAGAGCAGTACTTC. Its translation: CAHLRGRGEEQYF.

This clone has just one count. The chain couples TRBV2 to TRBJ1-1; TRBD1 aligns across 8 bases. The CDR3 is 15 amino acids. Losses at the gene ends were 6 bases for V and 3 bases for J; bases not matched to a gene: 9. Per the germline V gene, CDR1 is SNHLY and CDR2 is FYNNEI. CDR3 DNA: TGTGCCAGCAGAAGGGACAGGAGGGGGGACACTGAAGCTTTCTTT. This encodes CASRRDRRGDTEAFF.

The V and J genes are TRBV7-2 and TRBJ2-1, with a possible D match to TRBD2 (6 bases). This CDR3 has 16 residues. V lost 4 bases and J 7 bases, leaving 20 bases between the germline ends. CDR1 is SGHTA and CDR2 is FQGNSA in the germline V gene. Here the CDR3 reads CASSWVLSGYGNEQFF. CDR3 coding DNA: TGTGCCAGCAGCTGGGTATTGAGCGGGTATGGGAATGAGCAGTTCTTC. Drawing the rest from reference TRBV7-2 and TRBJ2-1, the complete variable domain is GAGVSQSPSNKVTEKGKDVELRCDPISGHTALYWYRQSLGQGLEFLIYFQGNSAPDKSGLPSDRFSAERTGGSVSTLTIQRTQQEDSAVYLCASSWVLSGYGNEQFFGPGTRLTVL.

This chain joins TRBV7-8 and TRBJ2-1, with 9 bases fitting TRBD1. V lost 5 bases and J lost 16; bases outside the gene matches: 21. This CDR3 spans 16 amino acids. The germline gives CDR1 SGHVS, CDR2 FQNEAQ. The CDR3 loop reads CASSPGTGLFRGGSFF. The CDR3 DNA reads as TGTGCCAGCAGCCCCGGGACAGGGCTTTTCCGGGGCGGGAGCTTCTTC.

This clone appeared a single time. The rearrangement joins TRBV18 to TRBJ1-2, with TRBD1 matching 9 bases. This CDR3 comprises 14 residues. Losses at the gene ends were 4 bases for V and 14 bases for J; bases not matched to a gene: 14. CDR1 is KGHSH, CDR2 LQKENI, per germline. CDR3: CASSQGQGYLSGTF. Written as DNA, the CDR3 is TGTGCCAGCTCACAGGGACAGGGTTATCTCAGCGGAACCTTC.

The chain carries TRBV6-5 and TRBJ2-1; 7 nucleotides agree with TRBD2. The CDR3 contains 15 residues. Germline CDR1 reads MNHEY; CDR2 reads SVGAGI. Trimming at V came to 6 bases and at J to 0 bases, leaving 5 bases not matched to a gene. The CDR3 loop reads CASSSGRSSYNEQFF. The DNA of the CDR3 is TGTGCCAGCAGCTCCGGGAGGAGCTCCTACAATGAGCAGTTCTTC.

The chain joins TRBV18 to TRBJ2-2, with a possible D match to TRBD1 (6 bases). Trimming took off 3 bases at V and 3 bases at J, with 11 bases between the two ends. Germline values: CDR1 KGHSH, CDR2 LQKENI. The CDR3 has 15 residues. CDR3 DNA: TGTGCCAGCTCACCTGAGACAGGACACACCGGGGAGCTGTTTTTT. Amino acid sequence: CASSPETGHTGELFF.

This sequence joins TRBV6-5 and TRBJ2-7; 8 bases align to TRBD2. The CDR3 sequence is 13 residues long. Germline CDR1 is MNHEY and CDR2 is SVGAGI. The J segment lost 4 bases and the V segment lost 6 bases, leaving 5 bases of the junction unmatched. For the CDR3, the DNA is TGTGCCAGCAGCCCCCGGGGGGGGTACGAGCAGTACTTC. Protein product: CASSPRGGYEQYF.

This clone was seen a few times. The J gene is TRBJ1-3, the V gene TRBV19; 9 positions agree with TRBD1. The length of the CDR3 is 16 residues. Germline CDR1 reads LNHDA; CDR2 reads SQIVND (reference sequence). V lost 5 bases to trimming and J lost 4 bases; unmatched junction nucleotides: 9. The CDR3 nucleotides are TGTGCCAGTAGTCGAGGGGACAGGGCCGGCGGAAACACCATATATTTT. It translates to CASSRGDRAGGNTIYF.

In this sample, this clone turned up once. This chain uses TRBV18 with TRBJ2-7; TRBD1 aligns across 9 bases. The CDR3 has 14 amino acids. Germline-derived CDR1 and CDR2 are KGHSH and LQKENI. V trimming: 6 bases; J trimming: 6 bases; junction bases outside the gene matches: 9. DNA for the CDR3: TGTGCCAGCTCGCCCGGGACAGGGACCTTCGAGCAGTACTTC. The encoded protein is CASSPGTGTFEQYF. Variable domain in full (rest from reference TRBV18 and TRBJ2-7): NAGVMQNPRHLVRRRGQEARLRCSPMKGHSHVYWYRQLPEEGLKFMVYLQKENIIDESGMPKERFSAEFPKEGPSILRIQQVVRGDSAAYFCASSPGTGTFEQYFGPGTRLTVT.

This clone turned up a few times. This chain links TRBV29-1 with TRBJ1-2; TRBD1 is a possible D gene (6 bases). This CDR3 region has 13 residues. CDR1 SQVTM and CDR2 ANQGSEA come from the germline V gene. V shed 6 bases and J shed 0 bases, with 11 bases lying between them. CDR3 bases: TGCAGCGTCCCGAGGACAGCTAACTATGGCTACACCTTC. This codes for CSVPRTANYGYTF.

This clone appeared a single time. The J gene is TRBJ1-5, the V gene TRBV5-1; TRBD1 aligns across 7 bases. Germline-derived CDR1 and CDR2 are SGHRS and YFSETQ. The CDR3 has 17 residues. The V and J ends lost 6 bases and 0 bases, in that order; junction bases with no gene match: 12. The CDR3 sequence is CASIGTTGKTSNQPQHF. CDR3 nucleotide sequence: TGCGCCAGCATCGGGACGACAGGGAAAACTAGCAATCAGCCCCAGCATTTT. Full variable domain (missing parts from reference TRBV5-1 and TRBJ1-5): KAGVTQTPRYLIKTRGQQVTLSCSPISGHRSVSWYQQTPGQGLQFLFEYFSETQRNKGNFPGRFSGRQFSNSRSEMNVSTLELGDSALYLCASIGTTGKTSNQPQHFGDGTRLSIL.

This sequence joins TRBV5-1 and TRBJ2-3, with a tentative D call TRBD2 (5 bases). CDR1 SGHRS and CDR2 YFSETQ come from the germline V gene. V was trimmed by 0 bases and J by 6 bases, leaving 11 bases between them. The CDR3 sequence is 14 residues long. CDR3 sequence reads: CASSLVGRGDTQYF. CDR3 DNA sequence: TGCGCCAGCAGCTTGGTCGGACGAGGGGATACGCAGTATTTT.

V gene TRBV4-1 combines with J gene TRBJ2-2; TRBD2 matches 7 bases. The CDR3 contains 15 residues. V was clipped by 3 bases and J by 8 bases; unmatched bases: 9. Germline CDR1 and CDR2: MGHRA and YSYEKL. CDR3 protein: CASSQGGNGLGELFF. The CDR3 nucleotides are TGCGCCAGCAGCCAGGGAGGGAACGGTTTAGGGGAGCTGTTTTTT.

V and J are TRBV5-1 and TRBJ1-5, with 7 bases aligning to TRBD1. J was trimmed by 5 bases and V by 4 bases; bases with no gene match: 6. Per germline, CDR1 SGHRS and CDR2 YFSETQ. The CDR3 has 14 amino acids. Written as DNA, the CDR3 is TGCGCCAGCAGCCTGGGACAGAGCGATCAGCCCCAGCATTTT. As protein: CASSLGQSDQPQHF.

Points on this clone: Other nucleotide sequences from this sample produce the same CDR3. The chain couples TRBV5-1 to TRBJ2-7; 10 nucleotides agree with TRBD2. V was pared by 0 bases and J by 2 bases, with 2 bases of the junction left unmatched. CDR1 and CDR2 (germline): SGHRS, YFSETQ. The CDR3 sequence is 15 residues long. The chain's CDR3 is CASSLALAGTYEQYF. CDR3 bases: TGCGCCAGCAGCTTGGCACTAGCGGGAACCTACGAGCAGTACTTC.

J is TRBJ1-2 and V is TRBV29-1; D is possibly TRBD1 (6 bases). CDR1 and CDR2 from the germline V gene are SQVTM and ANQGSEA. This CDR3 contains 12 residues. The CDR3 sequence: CSAGTQGYGYTF. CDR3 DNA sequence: TGCAGTGCCGGGACACAAGGCTATGGCTACACCTTC.

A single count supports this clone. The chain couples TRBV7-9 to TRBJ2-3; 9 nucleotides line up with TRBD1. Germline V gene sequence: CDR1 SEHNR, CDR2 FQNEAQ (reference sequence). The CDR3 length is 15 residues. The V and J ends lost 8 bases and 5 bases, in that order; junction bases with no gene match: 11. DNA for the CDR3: TGTGCCAGCGTACACGGACAGGGGATGGTAGATACGCAGTATTTT. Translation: CASVHGQGMVDTQYF.

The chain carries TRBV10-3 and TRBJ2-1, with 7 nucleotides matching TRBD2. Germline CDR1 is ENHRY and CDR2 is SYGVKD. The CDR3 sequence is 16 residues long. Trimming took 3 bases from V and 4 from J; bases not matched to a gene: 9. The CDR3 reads CAISDSSRGGYNEQFF. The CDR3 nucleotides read TGTGCCATCAGTGATTCCTCGAGGGGAGGGTACAATGAGCAGTTCTTC.

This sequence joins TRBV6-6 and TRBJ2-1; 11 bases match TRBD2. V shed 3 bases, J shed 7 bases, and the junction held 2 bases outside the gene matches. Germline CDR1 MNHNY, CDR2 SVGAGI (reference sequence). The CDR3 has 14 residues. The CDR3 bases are TGTGCCAGCAGTTATGGGACTAGCGGTAATGAGCAGTTCTTC. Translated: CASSYGTSGNEQFF.

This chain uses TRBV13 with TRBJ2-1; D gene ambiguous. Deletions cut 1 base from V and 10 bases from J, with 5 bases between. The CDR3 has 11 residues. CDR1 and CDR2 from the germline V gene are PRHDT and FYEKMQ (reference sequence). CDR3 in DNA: TGTGCCAGCAGCTTAGTACGGGAGCAGTTCTTC. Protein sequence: CASSLVREQFF. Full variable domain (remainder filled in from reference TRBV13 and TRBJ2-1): AAGVIQSPRHLIKEKRETATLKCYPIPRHDTVYWYQQGPGQDPQFLISFYEKMQSDKGSIPDRFSAQQFSDYHSELNMSSLELGDSALYFCASSLVREQFFGPGTRLTVL.

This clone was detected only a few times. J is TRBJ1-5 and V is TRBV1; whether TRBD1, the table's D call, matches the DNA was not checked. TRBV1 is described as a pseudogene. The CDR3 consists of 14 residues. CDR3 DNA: TGCACCAGCAGCCGACAGGGGGAACCCCGGCCCCAGCATTTT. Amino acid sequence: CTSSRQGEPRPQHF.

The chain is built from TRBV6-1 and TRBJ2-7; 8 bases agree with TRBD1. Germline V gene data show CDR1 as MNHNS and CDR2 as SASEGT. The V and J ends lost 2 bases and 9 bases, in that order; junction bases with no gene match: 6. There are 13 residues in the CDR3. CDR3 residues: CASSEWDRFVQYF. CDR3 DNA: TGTGCCAGCAGTGAATGGGACAGGTTCGTGCAGTACTTC.

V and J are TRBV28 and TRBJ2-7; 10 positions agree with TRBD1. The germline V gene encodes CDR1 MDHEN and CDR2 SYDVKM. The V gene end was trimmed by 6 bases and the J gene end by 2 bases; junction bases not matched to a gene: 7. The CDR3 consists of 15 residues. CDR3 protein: CASSEPGQGAYEQYF. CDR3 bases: TGTGCCAGCAGCGAACCCGGACAGGGGGCCTACGAGCAGTACTTC.

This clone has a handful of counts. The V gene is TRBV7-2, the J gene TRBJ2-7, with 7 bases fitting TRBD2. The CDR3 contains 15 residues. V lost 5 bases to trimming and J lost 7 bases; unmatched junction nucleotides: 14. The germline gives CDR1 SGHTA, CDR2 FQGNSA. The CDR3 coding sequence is TGTGCCAGCAGCGCCCGACTAGCCGTGGGTGGGGAGCAGTACTTC. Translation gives CASSARLAVGGEQYF.

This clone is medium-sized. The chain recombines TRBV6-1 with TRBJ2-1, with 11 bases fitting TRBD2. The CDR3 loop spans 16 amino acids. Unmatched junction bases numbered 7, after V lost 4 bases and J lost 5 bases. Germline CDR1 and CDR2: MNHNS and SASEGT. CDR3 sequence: CASSASIAGGNNEQFF. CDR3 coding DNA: TGTGCCAGCAGTGCATCAATAGCGGGGGGGAACAATGAGCAGTTCTTC.

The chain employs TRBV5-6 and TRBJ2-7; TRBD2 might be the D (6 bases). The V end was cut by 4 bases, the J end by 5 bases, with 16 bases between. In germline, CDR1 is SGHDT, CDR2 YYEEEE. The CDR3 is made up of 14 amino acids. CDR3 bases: TGTGCCAGCAGCCGGTTGCGGGGAAAGGACGAGCAGTACTTC. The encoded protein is CASSRLRGKDEQYF.